The entry below describes one TCR beta chain. As for treatment: over 15 received Ad26.COV2.S at low or high dose, single or two shots; several received placebo; per-sample allocation not given. The samples date from day 63 after the first vaccine or placebo injection. Germline CDR1 and CDR2: SGHAT and FQDESV (reference sequence). With 5 bases removed from V and 1 base from J, the gap between germline ends came to 14 bases. This CDR3 is 15 amino acids long. The sample comes from a study of Ad26.COV2.S vaccination and SARS-CoV-2 variants. The assay was immunoSEQ multiplex PCR, and TCRdb's table has in-frame clones only and misses some. The sample records 250,000 or so clones, 87% being singletons.

V gene TRBV11-1 combines with J gene TRBJ1-1; D call uncertain. This sequence was found in a person aged 18-65 years who received the Ad26.COV2.S COVID-19 vaccine or a placebo. Sample: peripheral blood, taken in a trial of Ad26.COV2.S vaccine versus placebo. CDR3 DNA: TGTGCCAGCAGCCCCGAGACGCGAACGAACACTGAAGCTTTCTTT. This encodes CASSPETRTNTEAFF.